Below are 27 T cell receptor beta chains sequenced from a single sample in a study of shared clonotypes between healthy human individuals. Data came from immunoSEQ multiplex PCR; TCRdb stores just in-frame clones and leaves some out. Here the sample spans about 470,000 clones, 70% to 80% being singletons. Sequencing was performed on PBMCs. These receptors came from a woman aged 40 to 50 in good health. Some clones in this sample may be carry-over from other donors' samples.

The V gene is TRBV5-1, the J gene TRBJ2-2; D unresolved. The V end lost 4 bases, the J end lost 1 base, and 14 bases lay between the germline ends. This CDR3 has 16 residues. CDR1 SGHRS and CDR2 YFSETQ come from the germline V gene. The CDR3 region is CASSPTSAGNTGELFF. CDR3 nucleotides: TGCGCCAGCAGCCCTACTTCTGCAGGGAACACCGGGGAGCTGTTTTTT.

The J gene is TRBJ1-3, the V gene TRBV15; D gene uncertain. This CDR3 is built from 16 residues. CDR1 and CDR2 (germline): LNHNV, YYDKDF (reference sequence). The V end was cut by 0 bases, the J end by 0 bases, with 9 bases between. CDR3 DNA sequence: TGTGCCACCAGCAGAGATAGGGCTCTCTCTGGAAACACCATATATTTT. This translates into CATSRDRALSGNTIYF.

V is TRBV7-3 and J is TRBJ2-1, with a weak D call TRBD1 (5 bases). The CDR3 sequence is 12 residues long. CDR1 is SGHTA, CDR2 FQGTGA, per germline. The germline V and J ends were trimmed by 2 bases and 10 bases, with 9 bases remaining between them. CDR3 region: CASSLFPGEQFF. Here the CDR3 DNA reads TGTGCCAGCAGCTTATTTCCAGGGGAGCAGTTCTTC. The full variable domain, in which reference TRBV7-3 and TRBJ2-1 provide the parts outside the CDR3, is GAGVSQTPSNKVTEKGKYVELRCDPISGHTALYWYRQSLGQGPEFLIYFQGTGAADDSGLPNDRFFAVRPEGSVSTLKIQRTERGDSAVYLCASSLFPGEQFFGPGTRLTVL.

The chain uses TRBV28 and TRBJ2-3; TRBD1 aligns across 7 bases. The germline gives CDR1 MDHEN, CDR2 SYDVKM. V lost 6 bases to trimming and J lost 6 bases; unmatched junction nucleotides: 12. This CDR3 is built from 15 residues. DNA of the CDR3: TGTGCCAGCAGCCTCGGGCAGGGGGTTGGTGATACGCAGTATTTT. Its translation: CASSLGQGVGDTQYF.

The genes are TRBV28 and TRBJ1-2, with a tentative D call TRBD1 (5 bases). CDR1 MDHEN and CDR2 SYDVKM come from the germline V gene. Trimming stripped 8 bases from V and 7 bases from J, with 20 bases between. This CDR3 is built from 14 residues. The CDR3 DNA reads TGTGCCAGCCGTTCGGACATTGTATCGGGTGGCTACACCTTC. This encodes CASRSDIVSGGYTF.

The chain uses TRBV7-2 and TRBJ1-2, with TRBD1 matching 7 bases. V shed 5 bases and J 8 bases; nucleotides not matched to a gene: 8. Germline values: CDR1 SGHTA, CDR2 FQGNSA. This CDR3 is built from 13 residues. Here the CDR3 DNA reads TGTGCCAGCAGCCCCGACAGGGTAGGAGGCTACACCTTC. This sequence encodes CASSPDRVGGYTF.

The rearrangement joins TRBV28 to TRBJ2-7, with 11 positions matching TRBD1. Germline-derived CDR1 and CDR2 are MDHEN and SYDVKM. V lost 10 bases to trimming and J lost 1 base; unmatched junction nucleotides: 9. The CDR3 spans 15 residues. This chain's CDR3 is CATRTGGAESYEQYF. In nucleotides, the CDR3 is TGTGCCACCCGGACAGGGGGCGCCGAATCCTACGAGCAGTACTTC.

The gene calls are TRBV30 and TRBJ2-1; TRBD1 is a possible D gene (5 bases). Trimming removed 0 bases from V and 5 bases from J, with 17 bases in between. Germline-derived CDR1 and CDR2 are GTSNPN and SVGIG (reference sequence). CDR3 size: 16 residues. CDR3 region: CAWSVLRRVENNEQFF. The CDR3 nucleotides are TGTGCCTGGAGTGTCCTCCGCAGGGTAGAAAACAATGAGCAGTTCTTC.

This clone has a handful of counts. The genes are TRBV6-5 and TRBJ2-3, with 11 bases that match TRBD1. This CDR3 has 15 residues. V dropped 6 bases and J dropped 4; count of bases not matched to a gene: 6. Per germline, CDR1 MNHEY and CDR2 SVGAGI. CDR3 nucleotides: TGTGCCAGCAGATTGGACAGGGGGCGCGCAGATACGCAGTATTTT. Protein sequence: CASRLDRGRADTQYF.

This clone was counted a few times. The genes are TRBV2 and TRBJ1-5; D is possibly TRBD1 (5 bases). This CDR3 has 13 amino acids. Germline CDR1 SNHLY, CDR2 FYNNEI. Trimming removed 8 bases from V and 3 bases from J, with 11 bases in between. CDR3 amino acids: CASGGAPNQPQHF. CDR3 bases: TGTGCCAGCGGAGGGGCCCCCAATCAGCCCCAGCATTTT.

The chain carries TRBV6-5 and TRBJ2-2, with D unresolved. V was cut by 2 bases and J by 7 bases, with 5 bases left in between. The CDR3 is made up of 12 amino acids. Germline CDR1 is MNHEY and CDR2 is SVGAGI. The CDR3 region is CASSYRVGELFF. The CDR3 DNA follows: TGTGCCAGCAGTTACAGGGTCGGGGAGCTGTTTTTT.

The rearrangement uses TRBV27 and TRBJ1-2, with D possibly being TRBD1 (6 bases). Deletions cut 4 bases from V and 4 bases from J, with 16 bases between. This CDR3 region has 15 residues. CDR1 and CDR2 (germline): MNHEY, SMNVEV (reference sequence). CDR3 loop: CASSSQQGSGYGYTF. In DNA form, the CDR3 reads TGTGCCAGCAGTTCACAACAGGGATCCGGCTATGGCTACACCTTC.

The V gene is TRBV6-5, the J gene TRBJ1-2, with 11 bases fitting TRBD1. Germline CDR1 MNHEY, CDR2 SVGAGI. The CDR3 totals 14 residues. The trim removed 2 bases at V and 5 bases at J, leaving 1 base unmatched. CDR3 in DNA: TGTGCCAGCAGTTACCGGGACAGGGGGTATGGCTACACCTTC. It encodes CASSYRDRGYGYTF.

The chain uses TRBV6-5 and TRBJ1-2; D is perhaps TRBD1 (5 bases). Per the germline V gene, CDR1 is MNHEY and CDR2 is SVGAGI. The CDR3 is 14 amino acids. Trimming shortened V by 6 bases and J by 8 bases, and 19 bases separated the two germline ends. The DNA of the CDR3 is TGTGCCAGCAGACCGATCAGGGCCACTATGGGCTACACCTTC. Protein sequence: CASRPIRATMGYTF.

As to this clone: Other DNA sequences from this sample encode an identical CDR3 as well. This rearrangement joins TRBV6-6 to TRBJ1-2; the D is unclear. The germline V gene has CDR1 MNHNY and CDR2 SVGAGI (reference sequence). V lost 8 bases and J 5 bases, leaving 15 bases between the germline ends. This CDR3 contains 13 residues. The CDR3 nucleotides are TGTGCCAGCTCCCCCGGGGAGTATTATGGCTACACCTTC. Translated, it gives CASSPGEYYGYTF.

This sequence joins TRBV4-2 and TRBJ2-7; D is undetermined. V was shortened by 5 bases and J by 2 bases, with 10 bases between the two germline ends. Germline CDR1 LGHNA, CDR2 YNFKEQ. This CDR3 contains 13 residues. The CDR3 coding sequence is TGTGCCAGCAGCTCCCGAGGACCCTACGAGCAGTACTTC. As protein: CASSSRGPYEQYF.

The chain employs TRBV12-2 and TRBJ2-3; the table's D call, TRBD2, has no DNA check behind it. TRBV12-2 is an annotated pseudogene. The CDR3 sequence is 14 residues long. This CDR3 reads CASRKSGGTDTQYF. The CDR3, as DNA: TGTGCAAGTCGCAAGAGCGGCGGCACAGATACGCAGTATTTT.

The DNA for the CDR3 is TGTGCCAGCAGTGACCCGGGACAGTCCTACGAGCAGTACTTC. Protein sequence: CASSDPGQSYEQYF. The chain links TRBV25-1 to TRBJ2-5; 7 bases are a match to TRBD1. The J call may be wrong; the DNA end is better matched by TRBJ2-7. This CDR3 has 14 amino acids. CDR1 is MGHDK, CDR2 SYGVNS, per germline.

The CDR3 bases are TGTGCCAGCGGGGGGACTAGCGCAACCTACGAGCAGTACTTC. Amino acid sequence: CASGGTSATYEQYF. V gene TRBV2 combines with J gene TRBJ2-7; TRBD2 aligns across 10 bases. The CDR3 extends over 14 amino acids. The germline gives CDR1 SNHLY, CDR2 FYNNEI. J gave up 2 bases and V 8 bases, and 6 bases lay outside the gene matches.

This sequence joins TRBV29-1 and TRBJ2-7, with 13 bases identical to TRBD2. Germline lookup yields CDR1 SQVTM and CDR2 ANQGSEA. CDR3 length: 16 residues. V shed 1 base and J 3 bases; nucleotides not matched to a gene: 6. The CDR3 coding sequence is TGCAGCGTTGAAGCATTTCGACTAGCGGGAGGCTACGAGCAGTACTTC. Amino acids: CSVEAFRLAGGYEQYF.

The chain employs TRBV11-2 and TRBJ2-5, with 7 bases matching TRBD1. The CDR3 has 14 amino acids. From germline, CDR1 is SGHAT and CDR2 FQNNGV. The junction had 7 bases not matched to a gene; V was cut back by 4 bases and J by 5 bases. CDR3 residues: CASSSRQGTETQYF. The CDR3 region has the DNA TGTGCCAGCAGCTCCCGACAGGGTACCGAGACCCAGTACTTC. Based on the CDR3 plus reference TRBV11-2 and TRBJ2-5, the full variable domain is EAGVAQSPRYKIIEKRQSVAFWCNPISGHATLYWYQQILGQGPKLLIQFQNNGVVDDSQLPKDRFSAERLKGVDSTLKIQPAKLEDSAVYLCASSSRQGTETQYFGPGTRLLVL.

The V gene is TRBV28, the J gene TRBJ1-2; D uncertain. The germline gives CDR1 MDHEN, CDR2 SYDVKM. The CDR3 covers 14 residues. The V end was cut by 2 bases, the J end by 5 bases, with 12 bases between. The CDR3 here is CASSLVGGTYGYTF. DNA of the CDR3: TGTGCCAGCAGTTTAGTTGGAGGCACTTATGGCTACACCTTC.

A remark on this clone: At the DNA level, this CDR3 is encoded by other sequences in the same sample as well. This chain connects TRBV9 to TRBJ2-3; 7 bases match TRBD1. The CDR3 is made up of 16 amino acids. Germline V gene sequence: CDR1 SGDLS, CDR2 YYNGEE. V lost 0 bases to trimming and J lost 1 base; unmatched junction nucleotides: 5. In DNA form, the CDR3 reads TGTGCCAGCAGCGTAGGCGTCGGACAGGGCACAGATACGCAGTATTTT. Protein: CASSVGVGQGTDTQYF.

Only a few counts were recorded for this clone. The genes are TRBV30 and TRBJ2-5; the D call may be TRBD1 or TRBD2 (5 bases each). The CDR3 totals 13 residues. The germline gives CDR1 GTSNPN, CDR2 SVGIG (reference sequence). Trimming shortened V by 5 bases and J by 4 bases, and 14 bases separated the two germline ends. The CDR3 bases are TGTGCCTGGTCCTCCGGGACCACAGAGACCCAGTACTTC. Translated, it gives CAWSSGTTETQYF.

The V and J genes are TRBV10-3 and TRBJ2-7; a weak D match, TRBD1 (5 bases). V gave up 10 bases and J gave up 2 bases, with 21 bases separating them. Looked up from germline, CDR1 is ENHRY and CDR2 is SYGVKD. The CDR3 has 15 amino acids. The CDR3 DNA reads TGTGCCACCAGCAACGGTCGGCAGGGCGCCTACGAGCAGTACTTC. It specifies CATSNGRQGAYEQYF.

The chain joins TRBV29-1 to TRBJ2-5; 7 nucleotides match TRBD2. Germline CDR1 is SQVTM and CDR2 is ANQGSEA. CDR3 length: 13 amino acids. V gave up 5 bases and J gave up 2 bases; unmatched junction bases: 5. CDR3 sequence: CSVRGTTQETQYF. CDR3 nucleotides: TGCAGCGTTCGTGGGACTACGCAAGAGACCCAGTACTTC.

The chain joins TRBV29-1 to TRBJ2-3; 7 bases align to TRBD2. Germline lookup yields CDR1 SQVTM and CDR2 ANQGSEA. V dropped 4 bases and J dropped 2; count of bases not matched to a gene: 6. The CDR3 length is 14 residues. CDR3 nucleotides: TGCAGCGTTGCCCGGGGGGACCCCACAGATACGCAGTATTTT. It codes for CSVARGDPTDTQYF.